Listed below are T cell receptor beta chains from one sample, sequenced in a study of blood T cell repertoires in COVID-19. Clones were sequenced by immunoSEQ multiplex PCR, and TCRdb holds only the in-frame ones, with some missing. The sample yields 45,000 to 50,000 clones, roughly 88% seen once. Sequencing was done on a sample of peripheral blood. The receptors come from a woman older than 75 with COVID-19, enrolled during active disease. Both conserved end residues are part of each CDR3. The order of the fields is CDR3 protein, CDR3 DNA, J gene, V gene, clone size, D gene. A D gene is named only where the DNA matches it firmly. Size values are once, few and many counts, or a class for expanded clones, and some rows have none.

CDR3 protein: CASSLVREGYGYTF
CDR3 DNA: TGTGCCAGCAGCTTAGTTAGGGAGGGCTATGGCTACACCTTC
J gene: TRBJ1-2
V gene: TRBV7-8
clone size: NA
D gene: NA

CDR3 protein: CASSYSHSEAFF
CDR3 DNA: TGTGCCAGCAGTTACTCGCACAGCGAAGCTTTCTTT
J gene: TRBJ1-1
V gene: TRBV6-2/TRBV6-3
clone size: NA
D gene: NA

CDR3 protein: CSVDSRDTYGYTF
CDR3 DNA: TGCAGCGTTGACTCCAGGGACACTTATGGCTACACCTTC
J gene: TRBJ1-2
V gene: TRBV29-1
clone size: NA
D gene: NA

CDR3 protein: CASSSRRSEQFF
CDR3 DNA: TGTGCCAGCAGCTCCCGGAGGAGTGAGCAGTTCTTC
J gene: TRBJ2-1
V gene: TRBV11-2
clone size: NA
D gene: NA

CDR3 protein: CASSTGGAQGVTSYTF
CDR3 DNA: TGTGCCAGCAGCACAGGGGGCGCACAGGGCGTAACGAGCTACACCTTC
J gene: TRBJ1-2
V gene: TRBV7-9
clone size: few
D gene: TRBD1

CDR3 protein: CASSFSGYTEAFF
CDR3 DNA: TGTGCCAGCAGTTTCAGCGGGTACACTGAAGCTTTCTTT
J gene: TRBJ1-1
V gene: TRBV12-3/TRBV12-4
clone size: NA
D gene: NA

CDR3 protein: CASSGPGLAGVGEQFF
CDR3 DNA: TGTGCCAGCAGCGGCCCCGGACTAGCGGGAGTAGGTGAGCAGTTCTTC
J gene: TRBJ2-1
V gene: TRBV6-2/TRBV6-3
clone size: NA
D gene: TRBD2

CDR3 protein: CASGPGANYGYTF
CDR3 DNA: TGTGCCAGCGGGCCGGGGGCTAACTATGGCTACACCTTC
J gene: TRBJ1-2
V gene: TRBV7-3
clone size: NA
D gene: NA

CDR3 protein: CASSQAAGGLNEQFF
CDR3 DNA: TGTGCCAGCAGCCAAGCCGCGGGGGGGCTTAATGAGCAGTTCTTC
J gene: TRBJ2-1
V gene: TRBV4-2
clone size: NA
D gene: TRBD2

CDR3 protein: CASSPPNSGSWGEQYF
CDR3 DNA: TGTGCCAGCTCACCACCTAATAGCGGGAGTTGGGGAGAGCAGTACTTC
J gene: TRBJ2-7
V gene: TRBV18
clone size: NA
D gene: TRBD2

CDR3 protein: CASSSSRVNSPLHF
CDR3 DNA: TGTGCCAGCAGCTCCTCGAGGGTAAATTCACCCCTCCACTTT
J gene: TRBJ1-6
V gene: TRBV7-2
clone size: once
D gene: NA

CDR3 protein: CASSLQPRNEKLFF
CDR3 DNA: TGCGCCAGCAGCTTGCAACCGAGGAATGAAAAACTGTTTTTT
J gene: TRBJ1-4
V gene: TRBV5-1
clone size: NA
D gene: NA

CDR3 protein: CASSEAGAGARGADTQYF
CDR3 DNA: TGCGCCAGCAGTGAGGCGGGCGCGGGAGCGCGAGGGGCAGATACGCAGTATTTT
J gene: TRBJ2-3
V gene: TRBV10-1
clone size: NA
D gene: TRBD2

CDR3 protein: CASRAYNTEAFF
CDR3 DNA: TGTGCCAGTAGGGCATATAACACTGAAGCTTTCTTT
J gene: TRBJ1-1
V gene: TRBV19
clone size: NA
D gene: NA

CDR3 protein: CASSYSGRGQGGYTF
CDR3 DNA: TGTGCCAGCAGTTACTCTGGCAGGGGGCAGGGTGGCTACACCTTC
J gene: TRBJ1-2
V gene: TRBV6-5
clone size: NA
D gene: TRBD1

CDR3 protein: CASSHGQANYGYTF
CDR3 DNA: TGCGCCAGCAGCCACGGACAAGCTAACTATGGCTACACCTTC
J gene: TRBJ1-2
V gene: TRBV4-3
clone size: NA
D gene: NA

CDR3 protein: CASRLSSYNEQFF
CDR3 DNA: TGTGCCAGCAGACTTAGCTCCTACAATGAGCAGTTCTTC
J gene: TRBJ2-1
V gene: TRBV12-3/TRBV12-4
clone size: few
D gene: NA

CDR3 protein: CSVTARGGTVAKNIQYF
CDR3 DNA: TGCAGCGTTACTGCTAGGGGGGGGACGGTAGCCAAAAACATTCAGTACTTC
J gene: TRBJ2-4
V gene: TRBV29-1
clone size: NA
D gene: NA

CDR3 protein: CASSFGAATNEKLFF
CDR3 DNA: TGTGCCAGCAGTTTTGGGGCCGCAACTAATGAAAAACTGTTTTTT
J gene: TRBJ1-4
V gene: TRBV28
clone size: NA
D gene: NA

CDR3 protein: CATTLGAGDTDTQYF
CDR3 DNA: TGCGCCACCACCCTGGGAGCGGGAGATACAGATACGCAGTATTTT
J gene: TRBJ2-3
V gene: TRBV5-1
clone size: few
D gene: TRBD2

CDR3 protein: CASSTLAGAYNEQFF
CDR3 DNA: TGCGCCAGCAGCACACTAGCGGGGGCCTACAATGAGCAGTTCTTC
J gene: TRBJ2-1
V gene: TRBV4-3
clone size: NA
D gene: TRBD2

CDR3 protein: CATSDSSGGYNEQFF
CDR3 DNA: TGTGCCACCAGTGATTCTAGCGGAGGCTACAATGAGCAGTTCTTC
J gene: TRBJ2-1
V gene: TRBV24-1
clone size: NA
D gene: TRBD2

CDR3 protein: CASSLDGWQAQGTQYF
CDR3 DNA: TGTGCCAGCAGCTTAGATGGGTGGCAGGCCCAAGGGACCCAGTACTTC
J gene: TRBJ2-5
V gene: TRBV11-2
clone size: once
D gene: NA

CDR3 protein: CASSLGSGVDEQYF
CDR3 DNA: TGTGCCAGCAGCTTAGGGTCGGGAGTGGACGAGCAGTACTTC
J gene: TRBJ2-7
V gene: TRBV7-9
clone size: few
D gene: NA

CDR3 protein: CASSQDGLAADTQYF
CDR3 DNA: TGTGCCAGCAGCCAAGATGGGCTAGCAGCAGATACGCAGTATTTT
J gene: TRBJ2-3
V gene: TRBV3-1/TRBV3-2
clone size: NA
D gene: NA

CDR3 protein: CASSPSGLAGGPGNEQFF
CDR3 DNA: TGTGCCAGCTCACCATCGGGACTAGCGGGAGGGCCCGGCAATGAGCAGTTCTTC
J gene: TRBJ2-1
V gene: TRBV18
clone size: NA
D gene: TRBD2

CDR3 protein: CSADRLNYGYTF
CDR3 DNA: TGCAGCGCCGACCGACTCAACTATGGCTACACCTTC
J gene: TRBJ1-2
V gene: TRBV29-1
clone size: NA
D gene: NA

CDR3 protein: CSASNPSLNEKLFF
CDR3 DNA: TGCAGTGCTAGTAACCCTTCACTGAATGAAAAACTGTTTTTT
J gene: TRBJ1-4
V gene: TRBV20-1
clone size: once
D gene: NA

CDR3 protein: CASASNEGDTDTQYF
CDR3 DNA: TGTGCCAGCGCCTCAAATGAGGGGGACACAGATACGCAGTATTTT
J gene: TRBJ2-3
V gene: TRBV3-1/TRBV3-2
clone size: NA
D gene: NA

CDR3 protein: CASSKPRPRTDYNEQFF
CDR3 DNA: TGTGCCAGCAGCAAACCCCGCCCGAGGACAGACTACAATGAGCAGTTCTTC
J gene: TRBJ2-1
V gene: TRBV21-1
clone size: NA
D gene: NA

CDR3 protein: CASSYMSSGNTIYF
CDR3 DNA: TGTGCCAGCAGTTACATGAGCTCTGGAAACACCATATATTTT
J gene: TRBJ1-3
V gene: TRBV6-5
clone size: NA
D gene: NA

CDR3 protein: CASTMDRVGTQYF
CDR3 DNA: TGTGCCAGCACCATGGACAGGGTGGGGACCCAGTACTTC
J gene: TRBJ2-5
V gene: TRBV2
clone size: NA
D gene: TRBD1

CDR3 protein: CATKRDSEYNEQFF
CDR3 DNA: TGTGCCACCAAGAGGGACAGCGAATACAATGAGCAGTTCTTC
J gene: TRBJ2-1
V gene: TRBV6-5
clone size: NA
D gene: TRBD1

CDR3 protein: CAISESREQETQYF
CDR3 DNA: TGTGCCATCAGTGAGTCCCGGGAGCAAGAGACCCAGTACTTC
J gene: TRBJ2-5
V gene: TRBV10-3
clone size: NA
D gene: NA

CDR3 protein: CASSWGGGSTYEQYF
CDR3 DNA: TGTGCCAGCTCCTGGGGTGGCGGGAGTACGTACGAGCAGTACTTC
J gene: TRBJ2-7
V gene: TRBV18
clone size: NA
D gene: TRBD2

CDR3 protein: CATRTGRNSNQPQHF
CDR3 DNA: TGTGCCACCAGGACAGGACGCAATAGCAATCAGCCCCAGCATTTT
J gene: TRBJ1-5
V gene: TRBV15
clone size: NA
D gene: NA

CDR3 protein: CASSLSGQDQPQHF
CDR3 DNA: TGTGCCAGCAGCTTATCCGGCCAGGATCAGCCCCAGCATTTT
J gene: TRBJ1-5
V gene: TRBV7-2
clone size: once
D gene: NA

CDR3 protein: CASSLKDTQYF
CDR3 DNA: TGTGCCAGCAGTCTAAAGGATACGCAGTATTTT
J gene: TRBJ2-3
V gene: TRBV6-5
clone size: NA
D gene: NA

CDR3 protein: CASSVARGLAGETQYF
CDR3 DNA: TGTGCCAGCAGCGTAGCCCGGGGACTAGCGGGCGAGACCCAGTACTTC
J gene: TRBJ2-5
V gene: TRBV9
clone size: NA
D gene: TRBD2

CDR3 protein: CASRSIGGAYEQYF
CDR3 DNA: TGTGCCAGCAGGTCAATAGGGGGGGCCTACGAGCAGTACTTC
J gene: TRBJ2-7
V gene: TRBV11-2
clone size: once
D gene: NA

CDR3 protein: CATSEGRDTSTDTQYF
CDR3 DNA: TGTGCCACCAGTGAGGGCCGGGACACAAGCACAGATACGCAGTATTTT
J gene: TRBJ2-3
V gene: TRBV24-1
clone size: NA
D gene: NA

CDR3 protein: CASSPPGGLYEQYF
CDR3 DNA: TGTGCCAGCTCACCACCGGGGGGGCTTTACGAGCAGTACTTC
J gene: TRBJ2-7
V gene: TRBV18
clone size: NA
D gene: NA

CDR3 protein: CASSPPPGQGWGTDTQYF
CDR3 DNA: TGTGCCAGCAGCCCGCCCCCGGGACAGGGGTGGGGCACAGATACGCAGTATTTT
J gene: TRBJ2-3
V gene: TRBV5-4
clone size: NA
D gene: TRBD1

CDR3 protein: CASSLGGWPYGYTF
CDR3 DNA: TGTGCCAGCAGTTTGGGAGGGTGGCCCTATGGCTACACCTTC
J gene: TRBJ1-2
V gene: TRBV27
clone size: NA
D gene: NA

CDR3 protein: CAISPRGYEQYF
CDR3 DNA: TGTGCCATCAGCCCCAGGGGGTACGAGCAGTACTTC
J gene: TRBJ2-7
V gene: TRBV10-3
clone size: NA
D gene: TRBD1

CDR3 protein: CASSPTRNEQFF
CDR3 DNA: TGTGCCAGCAGCCCGACTAGGAATGAGCAGTTCTTC
J gene: TRBJ2-1
V gene: TRBV6-5
clone size: NA
D gene: NA

CDR3 protein: CASSRDFGTDTQYF
CDR3 DNA: TGTGCCAGCAGCCGGGACTTTGGTACAGATACGCAGTATTTT
J gene: TRBJ2-3
V gene: TRBV6-4
clone size: NA
D gene: NA

CDR3 protein: CASSPPGADTQYF
CDR3 DNA: TGTGCCAGCAGCCCCCCCGGTGCAGATACGCAGTATTTT
J gene: TRBJ2-3
V gene: TRBV6-5
clone size: NA
D gene: NA

CDR3 protein: CATSPAVKGSYSNQPQHF
CDR3 DNA: TGTGCCACCAGCCCAGCGGTTAAGGGATCTTATAGCAATCAGCCCCAGCATTTT
J gene: TRBJ1-5
V gene: TRBV15
clone size: NA
D gene: NA

CDR3 protein: CASSQVAGADTDTQYF
CDR3 DNA: TGTGCCAGCTCACAAGTAGCGGGGGCCGACACAGATACGCAGTATTTT
J gene: TRBJ2-3
V gene: TRBV18
clone size: NA
D gene: TRBD2

CDR3 protein: CASGGPGGASGYTDTQYF
CDR3 DNA: TGTGCCAGCGGAGGCCCCGGGGGGGCTAGCGGATACACAGATACGCAGTATTTT
J gene: TRBJ2-3
V gene: TRBV28
clone size: NA
D gene: TRBD2

CDR3 protein: CASSLLSSYNEQFF
CDR3 DNA: TGTGCCAGCAGCTTACTTAGCTCCTACAATGAGCAGTTCTTC
J gene: TRBJ2-1
V gene: TRBV11-2
clone size: NA
D gene: NA

CDR3 protein: CASRRTGNTEAFF
CDR3 DNA: TGTGCCAGCAGGCGGACAGGGAACACTGAAGCTTTCTTT
J gene: TRBJ1-1
V gene: TRBV7-9
clone size: NA
D gene: TRBD1

CDR3 protein: CASSLGQGGEKLFF
CDR3 DNA: TGCGCCAGCAGCTTAGGGCAGGGCGGTGAAAAACTGTTTTTT
J gene: TRBJ1-4
V gene: TRBV5-1
clone size: NA
D gene: NA

CDR3 protein: CASSLAGGGTDTQYF
CDR3 DNA: TGTGCCAGCAGCTTAGCGGGGGGCGGGACAGATACGCAGTATTTT
J gene: TRBJ2-3
V gene: TRBV13
clone size: once
D gene: NA

CDR3 protein: CASSYRLSMPEQFF
CDR3 DNA: TGTGCCAGCAGCTACAGACTAAGCATGCCTGAGCAGTTCTTC
J gene: TRBJ2-1
V gene: TRBV7-9
clone size: NA
D gene: NA

CDR3 protein: CASSLGFTLKNTEAFF
CDR3 DNA: TGCGCCAGCAGCTTGGGGTTCACACTAAAGAACACTGAAGCTTTCTTT
J gene: TRBJ1-1
V gene: TRBV5-1
clone size: NA
D gene: NA

CDR3 protein: CASSLELAGAPGELFF
CDR3 DNA: TGTGCCAGCAGCTTAGAGTTGGCGGGAGCTCCTGGGGAGCTGTTTTTT
J gene: TRBJ2-2
V gene: TRBV7-7
clone size: NA
D gene: TRBD2

CDR3 protein: CASSLVAGDNEQFF
CDR3 DNA: TGTGCCAGCAGCTTAGTGGCAGGGGACAATGAGCAGTTCTTC
J gene: TRBJ2-1
V gene: TRBV7-2
clone size: NA
D gene: NA